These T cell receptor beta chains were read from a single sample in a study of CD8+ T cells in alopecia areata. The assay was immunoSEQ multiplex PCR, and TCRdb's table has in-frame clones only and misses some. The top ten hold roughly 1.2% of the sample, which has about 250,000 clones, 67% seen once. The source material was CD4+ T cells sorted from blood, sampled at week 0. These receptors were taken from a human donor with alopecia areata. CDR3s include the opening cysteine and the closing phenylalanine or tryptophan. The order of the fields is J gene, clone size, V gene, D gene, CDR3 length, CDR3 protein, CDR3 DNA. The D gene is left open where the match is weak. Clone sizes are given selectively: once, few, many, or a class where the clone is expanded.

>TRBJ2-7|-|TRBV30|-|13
CAWSLRLPLEQYF
TGTGCCTGGAGTCTGAGACTGCCGCTTGAGCAGTACTTC
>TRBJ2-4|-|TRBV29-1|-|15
CSVLPDPSKRDIQYF
TGCAGCGTTCTCCCGGATCCCTCGAAAAGGGACATTCAGTACTTC
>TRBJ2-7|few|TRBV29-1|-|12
CSVGVDVDEQYF
TGCAGCGTTGGAGTCGATGTTGACGAGCAGTACTTC
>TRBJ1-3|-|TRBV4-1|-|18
CASSQGRHISFSGNTIYF
TGCGCCAGCAGCCAAGGTCGACATATTTCTTTCTCTGGAAACACCATATATTTT
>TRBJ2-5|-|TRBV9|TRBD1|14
CASSPHRGPGTQYF
TGTGCCAGCTCCCCTCACAGGGGCCCGGGGACCCAGTACTTC
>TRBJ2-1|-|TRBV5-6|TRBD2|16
CASSPDSGASYNEQFF
TGTGCCAGCAGCCCCGATAGCGGGGCATCCTACAATGAGCAGTTCTTC
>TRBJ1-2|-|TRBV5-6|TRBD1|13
CASSLDRTYGYTF
TGTGCCAGCAGTCTGGACAGGACCTATGGCTACACCTTC
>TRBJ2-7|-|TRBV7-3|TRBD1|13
CASSLDRGDEQYF
TGTGCCAGCAGCCTTGACAGGGGCGACGAGCAGTACTTC
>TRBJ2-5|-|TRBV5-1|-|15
CASSLDPGNQETQYF
TGCGCCAGCAGCTTGGACCCGGGGAACCAAGAGACCCAGTACTTC
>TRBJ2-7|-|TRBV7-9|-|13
CASSLKSGDEQYF
TGTGCCAGCAGCTTAAAGTCTGGGGACGAGCAGTACTTC
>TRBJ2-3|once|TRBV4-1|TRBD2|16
CASSQDGGGATDTQYF
TGCGCCAGCAGCCAAGATGGCGGGGGGGCAACAGATACGCAGTATTTT
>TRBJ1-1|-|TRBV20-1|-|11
CSASNRAEAFF
TGCAGTGCTAGTAACAGAGCTGAAGCTTTCTTT
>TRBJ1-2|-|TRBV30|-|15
CAWTPPGGRFYGYTF
TGTGCCTGGACACCCCCCGGGGGGCGCTTCTATGGCTACACCTTC
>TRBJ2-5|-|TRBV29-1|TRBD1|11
CSVLTGETQYF
TGCAGCGTTCTGACAGGGGAGACCCAGTACTTC
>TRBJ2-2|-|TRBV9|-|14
CASSVEVNTGELFF
TGTGCCAGCAGCGTAGAGGTGAACACCGGGGAGCTGTTTTTT
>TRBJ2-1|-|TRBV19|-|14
CASRAGAPVNEQFF
TGTGCCAGTAGAGCAGGGGCTCCGGTCAATGAGCAGTTCTTC
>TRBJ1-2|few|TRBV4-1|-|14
CASSQDPETMGYTF
TGCGCCAGCAGCCAAGATCCAGAGACTATGGGCTACACCTTC
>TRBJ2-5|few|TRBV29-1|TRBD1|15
CSVGVRTGDLETQYF
TGCAGCGTTGGAGTCCGGACAGGGGATTTAGAGACCCAGTACTTC
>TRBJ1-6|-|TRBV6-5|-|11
CASSYNSPLHF
TGTGCCAGCAGTTATAATTCACCCCTCCACTTT
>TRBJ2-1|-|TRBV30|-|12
CAWSVRGSEQFF
TGTGCCTGGAGTGTAAGGGGTAGTGAGCAGTTCTTC
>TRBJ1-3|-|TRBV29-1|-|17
CSVEGVKGGPSGNTIYF
TGCAGCGTTGAGGGGGTCAAGGGCGGACCCTCTGGAAACACCATATATTTT
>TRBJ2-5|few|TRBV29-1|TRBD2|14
CSATASGEKETQYF
TGCAGCGCTACGGCTAGCGGGGAAAAAGAGACCCAGTACTTC
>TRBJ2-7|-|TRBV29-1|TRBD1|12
CSGQGLNYEQYF
TGCAGCGGACAGGGTCTAAACTACGAGCAGTACTTC
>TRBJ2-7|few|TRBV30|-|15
CAWSVSLSGIYEQYF
TGTGCCTGGAGTGTCAGTCTTTCAGGCATCTACGAGCAGTACTTC
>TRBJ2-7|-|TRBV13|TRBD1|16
CASSFPGQGVTHEQYF
TGTGCCAGCAGCTTTCCAGGACAGGGTGTAACCCACGAGCAGTACTTC
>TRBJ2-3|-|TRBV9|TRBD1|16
CASSVRQGVGTDTQYF
TGTGCCAGCAGCGTAAGACAGGGGGTTGGCACAGATACGCAGTATTTT
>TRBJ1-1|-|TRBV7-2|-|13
CASSLEERTEAFF
TGTGCCAGCAGCCTGGAAGAGCGGACTGAAGCTTTCTTT
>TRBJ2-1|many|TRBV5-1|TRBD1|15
CASSDGWTGQGEQFF
TGCGCCAGCAGCGACGGATGGACAGGGCAGGGTGAGCAGTTCTTC
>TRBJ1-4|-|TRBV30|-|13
CAWSGLLGEKLFF
TGTGCCTGGAGTGGCCTTCTGGGTGAAAAACTGTTTTTT
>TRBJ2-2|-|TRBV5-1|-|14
CASSLVPEGGELFF
TGCGCCAGCAGCTTGGTCCCGGAGGGTGGGGAGCTGTTTTTT
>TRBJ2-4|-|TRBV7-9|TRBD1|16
CASSAGQGGGKNIQYF
TGTGCCAGCAGCGCGGGACAGGGAGGAGGGAAAAACATTCAGTACTTC
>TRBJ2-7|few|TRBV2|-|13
CASGGHPLGEQYF
TGTGCCAGCGGGGGCCACCCGCTAGGCGAGCAGTACTTC
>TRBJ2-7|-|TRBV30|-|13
CAWSEGPVYEQYF
TGTGCCTGGAGTGAGGGTCCCGTCTACGAGCAGTACTTC
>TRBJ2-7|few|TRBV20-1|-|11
CSASAGDEQYF
TGCAGTGCTAGTGCAGGGGACGAGCAGTACTTC
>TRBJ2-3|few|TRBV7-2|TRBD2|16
CASSSSPTSRADTQYF
TGTGCCAGCAGCTCTAGCCCGACTAGCCGCGCAGATACGCAGTATTTT
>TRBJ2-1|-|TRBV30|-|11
CAWEYVNEQFF
TGTGCCTGGGAGTATGTGAATGAGCAGTTCTTC
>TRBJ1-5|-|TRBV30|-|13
CAWTSGFNQPQHF
TGTGCCTGGACTTCGGGGTTCAATCAGCCCCAGCATTTT
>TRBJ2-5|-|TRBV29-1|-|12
CSTLSGEETQYF
TGCAGCACTCTTTCTGGAGAAGAGACCCAGTACTTC
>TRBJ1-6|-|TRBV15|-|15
CATSRPGTMVSPLHF
TGTGCCACCAGCAGACCTGGGACTATGGTTTCACCCCTCCACTTT
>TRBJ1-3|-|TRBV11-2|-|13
CASSLVEGGTIYF
TGTGCCAGCAGCTTAGTGGAGGGAGGCACCATATATTTT